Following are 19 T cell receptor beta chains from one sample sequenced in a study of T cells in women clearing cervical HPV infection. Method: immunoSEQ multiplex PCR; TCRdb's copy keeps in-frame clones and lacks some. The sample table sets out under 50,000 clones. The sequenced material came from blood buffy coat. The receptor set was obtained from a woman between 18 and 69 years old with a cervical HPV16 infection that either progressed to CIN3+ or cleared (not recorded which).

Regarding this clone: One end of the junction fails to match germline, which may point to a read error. The CDR3 protein is CASIEYRDTEAFF. Partial CDR3 DNA: TGTGCCAGCATTGAATACAGGGATACTGAA. The chain joins TRBV6-1 to TRBJ1-1, with D possibly being TRBD1 (6 bases). The read ends 3 residues shy of where the CDR3 ends; the end is completed using the germline J gene. The CDR3 totals 13 residues. Germline values: CDR1 MNHNS, CDR2 SASEGT.

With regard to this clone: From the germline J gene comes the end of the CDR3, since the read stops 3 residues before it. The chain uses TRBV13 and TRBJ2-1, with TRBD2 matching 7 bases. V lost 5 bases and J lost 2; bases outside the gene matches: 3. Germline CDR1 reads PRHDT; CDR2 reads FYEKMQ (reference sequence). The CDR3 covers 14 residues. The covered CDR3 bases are TGTGCCAGCAGCGAGAGCGGGGCCTACAATGAG. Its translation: CASSESGAYNE. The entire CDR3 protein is CASSESGAYNEQFF.

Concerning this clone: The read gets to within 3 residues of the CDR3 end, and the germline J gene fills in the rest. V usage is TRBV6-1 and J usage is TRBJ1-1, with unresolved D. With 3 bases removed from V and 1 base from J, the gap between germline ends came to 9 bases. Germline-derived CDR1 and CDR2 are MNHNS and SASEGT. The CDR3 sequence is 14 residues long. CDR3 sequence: CASSERAANTEAFF. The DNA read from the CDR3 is TGTGCCAGCAGTGAGAGGGCAGCGAACACTGAA.

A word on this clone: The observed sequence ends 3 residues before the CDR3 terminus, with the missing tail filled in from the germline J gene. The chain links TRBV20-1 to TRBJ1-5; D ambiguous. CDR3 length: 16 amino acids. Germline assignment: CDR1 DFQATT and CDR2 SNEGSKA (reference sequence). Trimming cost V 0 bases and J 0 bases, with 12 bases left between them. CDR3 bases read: TGCAGTGCTAGAGATTGGAAAGACTATAGCAATCAGCCC. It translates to CSARDWKDYSNQP. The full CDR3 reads CSARDWKDYSNQPQHF.

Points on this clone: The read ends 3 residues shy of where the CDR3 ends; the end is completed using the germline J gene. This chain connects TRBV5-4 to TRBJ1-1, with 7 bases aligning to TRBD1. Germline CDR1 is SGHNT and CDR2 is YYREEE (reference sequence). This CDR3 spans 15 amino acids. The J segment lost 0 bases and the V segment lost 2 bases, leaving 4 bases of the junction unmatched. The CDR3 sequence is CASSLPGQLNTEAFF. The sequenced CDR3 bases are TGTGCCAGCAGCTTACCGGGACAGCTGAACACTGAA.

The covered CDR3 bases are TGTGCCAGTAGCCAAATTAGGACTAGCCATTCTTACGAG. The encoded protein is CASSQIRTSHSYE. The whole CDR3 sequence is CASSQIRTSHSYEQYF. The chain combines TRBV19 with TRBJ2-7, with 8 bases lining up with TRBD2. The CDR3 extends 3 residues past the end of the read, so its final part is completed from the germline J gene. Germline V gene sequence: CDR1 LNHDA, CDR2 SQIVND (reference sequence). V dropped 6 bases and J dropped 4; count of bases not matched to a gene: 14. The CDR3 extends over 16 amino acids.

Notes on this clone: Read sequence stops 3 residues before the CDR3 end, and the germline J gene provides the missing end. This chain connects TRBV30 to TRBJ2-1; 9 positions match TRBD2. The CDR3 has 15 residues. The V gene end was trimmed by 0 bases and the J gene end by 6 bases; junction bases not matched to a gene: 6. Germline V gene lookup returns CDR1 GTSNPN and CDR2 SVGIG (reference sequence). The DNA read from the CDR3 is TGTGCCTGGAGTGTACACGGCGGGGGGGCCAATGAG. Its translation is CAWSVHGGGANE. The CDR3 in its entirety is CAWSVHGGGANEQFF.

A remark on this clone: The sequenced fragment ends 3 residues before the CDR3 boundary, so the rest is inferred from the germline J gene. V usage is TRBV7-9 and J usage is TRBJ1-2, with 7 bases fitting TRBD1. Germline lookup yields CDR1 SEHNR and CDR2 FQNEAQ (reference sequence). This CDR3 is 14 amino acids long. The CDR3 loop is CASSLEGQRGGYTF. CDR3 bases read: TGTGCCAGCAGCTTAGAGGGACAGCGAGGAGGC.

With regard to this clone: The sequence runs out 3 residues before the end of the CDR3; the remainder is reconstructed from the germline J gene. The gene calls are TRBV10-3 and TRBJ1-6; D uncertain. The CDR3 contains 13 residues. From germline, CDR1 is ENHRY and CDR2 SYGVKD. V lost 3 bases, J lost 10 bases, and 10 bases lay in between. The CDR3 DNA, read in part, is TGTGCCATCAGTGAAGAAACCGGGTCACCC. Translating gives CAISEETGSP. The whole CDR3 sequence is CAISEETGSPLHF.

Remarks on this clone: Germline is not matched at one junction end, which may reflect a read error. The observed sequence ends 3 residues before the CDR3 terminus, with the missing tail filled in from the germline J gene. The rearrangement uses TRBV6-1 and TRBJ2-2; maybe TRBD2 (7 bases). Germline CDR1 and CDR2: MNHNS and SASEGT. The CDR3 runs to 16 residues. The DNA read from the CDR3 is TGTGCCAGCAGTGAAAGAGAGGGGGGGAACGCCGGGGAG. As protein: CASSEREGGNAGE. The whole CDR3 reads CASSEREGGNAGELFF.

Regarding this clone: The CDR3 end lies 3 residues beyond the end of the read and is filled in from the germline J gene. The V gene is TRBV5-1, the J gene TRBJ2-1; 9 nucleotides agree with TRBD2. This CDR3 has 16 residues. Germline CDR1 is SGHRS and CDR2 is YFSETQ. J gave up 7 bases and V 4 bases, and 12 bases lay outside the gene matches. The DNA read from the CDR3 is TGCGCCAGCAGCCCGGTGGGCGGGGGGGCACGGAATGAG. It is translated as CASSPVGGGARNE. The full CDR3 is CASSPVGGGARNEQFF.

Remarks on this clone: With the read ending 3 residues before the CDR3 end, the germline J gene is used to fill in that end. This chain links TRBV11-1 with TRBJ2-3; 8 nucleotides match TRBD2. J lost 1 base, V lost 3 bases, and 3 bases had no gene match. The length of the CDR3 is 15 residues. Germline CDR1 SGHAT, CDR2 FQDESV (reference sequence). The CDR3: CASSFSGDRTDTQYF. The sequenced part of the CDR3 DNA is TGTGCCAGCAGCTTTAGCGGGGACCGCACAGATACG.

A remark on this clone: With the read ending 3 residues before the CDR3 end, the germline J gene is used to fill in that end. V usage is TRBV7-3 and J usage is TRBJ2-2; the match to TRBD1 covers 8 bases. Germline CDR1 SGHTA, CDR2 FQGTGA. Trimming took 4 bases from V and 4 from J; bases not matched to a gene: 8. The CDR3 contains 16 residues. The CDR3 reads CASSSKGQESTGELFF. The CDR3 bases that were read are TGTGCCAGCAGCTCCAAGGGACAGGAGAGCACCGGGGAG.

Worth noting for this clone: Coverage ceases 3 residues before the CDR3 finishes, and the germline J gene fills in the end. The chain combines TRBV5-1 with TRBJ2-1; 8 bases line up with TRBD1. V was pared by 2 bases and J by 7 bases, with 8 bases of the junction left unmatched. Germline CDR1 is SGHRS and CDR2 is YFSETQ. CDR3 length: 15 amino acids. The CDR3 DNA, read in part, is TGCGCCAGCAGCTTACAGCCGCAGGGGGCTAATGAG. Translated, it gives CASSLQPQGANE. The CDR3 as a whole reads CASSLQPQGANEQFF.

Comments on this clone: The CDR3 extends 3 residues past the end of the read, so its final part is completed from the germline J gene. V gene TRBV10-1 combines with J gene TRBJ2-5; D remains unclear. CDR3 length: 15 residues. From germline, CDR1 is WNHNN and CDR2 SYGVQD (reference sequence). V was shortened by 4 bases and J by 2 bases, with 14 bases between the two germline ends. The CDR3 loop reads CASSGTRLLQETQYF. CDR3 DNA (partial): TGCGCCAGCAGTGGAACAAGACTGCTGCAAGAGACC.

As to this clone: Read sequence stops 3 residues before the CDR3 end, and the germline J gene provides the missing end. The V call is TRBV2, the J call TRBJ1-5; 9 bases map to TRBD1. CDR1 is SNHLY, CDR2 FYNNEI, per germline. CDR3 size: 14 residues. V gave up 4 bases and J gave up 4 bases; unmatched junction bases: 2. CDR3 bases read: TGTGCCAGCAGTGGCGGACAGGGGAATCAGCCC. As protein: CASSGGQGNQP. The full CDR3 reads CASSGGQGNQPQHF.

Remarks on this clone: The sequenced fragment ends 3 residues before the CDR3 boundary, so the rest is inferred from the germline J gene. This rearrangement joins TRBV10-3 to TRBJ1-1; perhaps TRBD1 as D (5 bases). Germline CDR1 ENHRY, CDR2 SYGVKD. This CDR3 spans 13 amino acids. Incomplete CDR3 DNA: TGTGCCACGATCCGTAGCAGCCAGGGCGAA. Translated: CATIRSSQGE. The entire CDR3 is CATIRSSQGEAFF.

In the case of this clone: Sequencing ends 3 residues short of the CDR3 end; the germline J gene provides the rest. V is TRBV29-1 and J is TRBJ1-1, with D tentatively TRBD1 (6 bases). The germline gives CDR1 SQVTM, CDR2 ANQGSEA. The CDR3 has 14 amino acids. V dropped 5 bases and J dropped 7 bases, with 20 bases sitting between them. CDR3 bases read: TGCAGCGTTCCTTCTATCGGGGTAGGGGGTGAA. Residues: CSVPSIGVGGE. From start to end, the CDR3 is CSVPSIGVGGEAFF.

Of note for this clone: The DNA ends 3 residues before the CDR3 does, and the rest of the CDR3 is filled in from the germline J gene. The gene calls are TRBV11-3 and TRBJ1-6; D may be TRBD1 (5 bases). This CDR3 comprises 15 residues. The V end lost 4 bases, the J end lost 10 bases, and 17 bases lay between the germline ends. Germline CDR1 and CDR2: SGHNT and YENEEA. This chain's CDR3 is CASSSGTPPGSPLHF. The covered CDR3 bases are TGTGCCAGCAGCTCCGGGACTCCCCCGGGGTCACCC.